Presented here are 2 T cell receptor beta chains from one specimen sequenced in a study of T-cell reconstitution after alpha-beta-depleted transplantation in children (dated by TCRdb to 2016 to 2018). The method behind the library was PCR. TCRdb shows the sequencer as Illumina HiSeq 2500. TCR libraries were prepared with molecular barcoding, using unique molecular identifiers to normalize TCRbeta repertoire quantification. TCRdb's own reprocessing of the public reads used fastp at Q25 and MiXCR and kept productive beta chains. One record per CDR3 amino acid sequence lists the most common genes and DNA. Counted in this sample were approximately 350,000 distinct CDR3 sequences; 10% to 13% of them appeared once. The ten largest make up 2% to 2.5% of the sample. The sample here was PBMCs from the stem cell graft donor, taken from the stem cell graft. All receptors come from a human donor who donated a stem cell graft to a child with acute lymphoblastic leukemia.

The chain combines TRBV5-1 with TRBJ1-5, with TRBD1 identical over 8 bases. From germline, CDR1 is SGHRS and CDR2 YFSETQ. Germline trimming cut 2 bases from V and 4 bases from J; bases unmatched to any gene: 5. The CDR3 extends over 15 amino acids. This CDR3 reads CASSFDGTGNQPQHF. The CDR3 DNA reads TGCGCCAGCAGCTTTGACGGGACAGGTAATCAGCCCCAGCATTTT.

This chain links TRBV6-1 with TRBJ2-6; 9 bases fit TRBD1. Germline V gene sequence: CDR1 MNHNS, CDR2 SASEGT. The CDR3 sequence is 17 residues long. J lost 4 bases, V lost 5 bases, and 9 bases had no gene match. DNA for the CDR3: TGTGCCAGCAGTAAGGACAGGGGATCGGTGGGGGCCAACGTCCTGACTTTC. It specifies CASSKDRGSVGANVLTF.